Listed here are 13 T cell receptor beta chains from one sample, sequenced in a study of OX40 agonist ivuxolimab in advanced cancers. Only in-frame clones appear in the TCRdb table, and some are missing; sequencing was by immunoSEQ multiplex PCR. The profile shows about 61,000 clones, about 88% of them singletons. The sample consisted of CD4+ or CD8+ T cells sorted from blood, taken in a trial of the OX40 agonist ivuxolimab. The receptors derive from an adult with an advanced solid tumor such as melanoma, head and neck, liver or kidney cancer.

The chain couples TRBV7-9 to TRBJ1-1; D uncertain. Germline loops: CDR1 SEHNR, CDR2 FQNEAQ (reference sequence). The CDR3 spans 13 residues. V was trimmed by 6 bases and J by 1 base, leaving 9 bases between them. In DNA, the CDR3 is TGTGCCAGCAGGGCCCAGGAGAACACTGAAGCTTTCTTT. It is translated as CASRAQENTEAFF.

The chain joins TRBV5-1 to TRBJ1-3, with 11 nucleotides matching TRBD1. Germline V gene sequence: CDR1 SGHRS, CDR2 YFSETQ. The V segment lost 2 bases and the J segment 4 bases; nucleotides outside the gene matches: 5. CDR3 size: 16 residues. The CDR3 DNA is TGCGCCAGCAGCTTCACCGGGACAGGGGGAGGAAACACCATATATTTT. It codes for CASSFTGTGGGNTIYF.

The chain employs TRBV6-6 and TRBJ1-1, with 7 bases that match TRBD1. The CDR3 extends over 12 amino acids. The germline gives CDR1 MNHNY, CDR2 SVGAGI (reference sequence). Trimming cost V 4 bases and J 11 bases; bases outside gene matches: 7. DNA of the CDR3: TGTGCCAGCAGTTCTCCGACAGGGAGCGCTTTCTTT. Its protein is CASSSPTGSAFF.

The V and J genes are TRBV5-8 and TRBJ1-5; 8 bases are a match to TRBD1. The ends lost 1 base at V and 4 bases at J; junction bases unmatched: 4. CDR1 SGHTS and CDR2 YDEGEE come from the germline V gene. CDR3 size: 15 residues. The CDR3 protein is CASSLSQGGNQPQHF. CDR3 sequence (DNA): TGTGCCAGCAGCTTGTCACAGGGGGGAAATCAGCCCCAGCATTTT.

As DNA, the CDR3 is TGTGCCAGCAGCGCGACAGGGGGAGACTATGGCTACACCTTC. Amino acid sequence: CASSATGGDYGYTF. The chain links TRBV5-4 to TRBJ1-2, with 9 bases lining up with TRBD1. The trim removed 4 bases at V and 3 bases at J, leaving 4 bases unmatched. The germline V gene encodes CDR1 SGHNT and CDR2 YYREEE (reference sequence). The length of the CDR3 is 14 residues.

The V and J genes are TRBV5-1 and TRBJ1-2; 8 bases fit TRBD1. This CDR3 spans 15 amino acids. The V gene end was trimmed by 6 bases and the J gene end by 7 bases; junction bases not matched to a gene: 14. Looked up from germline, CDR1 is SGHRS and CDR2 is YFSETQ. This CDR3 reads CASKTGAGDPGGYTF. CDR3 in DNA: TGCGCCAGCAAGACAGGGGCAGGAGATCCGGGTGGCTACACCTTC.

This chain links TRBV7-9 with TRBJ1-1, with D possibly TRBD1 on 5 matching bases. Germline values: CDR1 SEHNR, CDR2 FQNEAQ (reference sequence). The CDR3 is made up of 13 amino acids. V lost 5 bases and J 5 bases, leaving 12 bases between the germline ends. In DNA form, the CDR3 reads TGTGCCAGCAGCGAATCAGGGAGGACTGAAGCTTTCTTT. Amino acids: CASSESGRTEAFF.

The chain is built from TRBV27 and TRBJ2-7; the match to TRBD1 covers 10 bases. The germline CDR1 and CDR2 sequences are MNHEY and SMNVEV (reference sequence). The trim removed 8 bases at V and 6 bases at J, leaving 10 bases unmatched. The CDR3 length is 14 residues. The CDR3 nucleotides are TGTGCCAGCCGCTACCGGGGACAGGGGCGCGAGCAGTACTTC. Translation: CASRYRGQGREQYF.

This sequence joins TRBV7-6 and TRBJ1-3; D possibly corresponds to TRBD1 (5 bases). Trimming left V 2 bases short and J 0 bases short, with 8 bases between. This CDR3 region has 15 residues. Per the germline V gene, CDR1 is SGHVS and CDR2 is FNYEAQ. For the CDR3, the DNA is TGTGCCAGCAGCTTACAGGGCCTCTCTGGAAACACCATATATTTT. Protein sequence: CASSLQGLSGNTIYF. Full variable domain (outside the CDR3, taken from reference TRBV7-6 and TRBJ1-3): GAGVSQSPRYKVTKRGQDVALRCDPISGHVSLYWYRQALGQGPEFLTYFNYEAQQDKSGLPNDRFSAERPEGSISTLTIQRTEQRDSAMYRCASSLQGLSGNTIYFGEGSWLTVV.

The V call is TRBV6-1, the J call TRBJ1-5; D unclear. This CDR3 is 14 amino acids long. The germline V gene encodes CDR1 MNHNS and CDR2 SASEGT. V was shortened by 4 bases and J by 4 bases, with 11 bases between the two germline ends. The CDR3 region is CASSGPPWNQPQHF. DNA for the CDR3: TGTGCCAGCAGTGGACCCCCTTGGAATCAGCCCCAGCATTTT.

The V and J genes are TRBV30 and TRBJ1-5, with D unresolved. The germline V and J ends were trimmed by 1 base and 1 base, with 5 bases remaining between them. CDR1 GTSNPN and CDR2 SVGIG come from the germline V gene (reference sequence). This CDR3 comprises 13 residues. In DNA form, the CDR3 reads TGTGCCTGGAGTGCCAGGAGCAATCAGCCCCAGCATTTT. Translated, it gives CAWSARSNQPQHF.

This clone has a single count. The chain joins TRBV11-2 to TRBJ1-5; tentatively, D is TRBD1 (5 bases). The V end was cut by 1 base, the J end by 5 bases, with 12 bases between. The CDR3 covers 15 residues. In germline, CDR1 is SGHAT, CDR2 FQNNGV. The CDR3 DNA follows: TGTGCCAGCAGCTTAGGACCAGGGCGATATCAGCCCCAGCATTTT. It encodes CASSLGPGRYQPQHF.

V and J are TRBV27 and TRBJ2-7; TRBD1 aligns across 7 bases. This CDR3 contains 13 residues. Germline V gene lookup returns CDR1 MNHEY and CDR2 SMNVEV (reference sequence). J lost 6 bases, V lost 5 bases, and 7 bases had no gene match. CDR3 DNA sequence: TGTGCCAGCAGTCTCCGACAGGGTCGCGAGCAGTACTTC. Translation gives CASSLRQGREQYF.